The 13 T cell receptor beta chains below were found in one sample sequenced in a study of blood T cell repertoires in COVID-19. Here immunoSEQ multiplex PCR was the method, and the copy in TCRdb shows in-frame clones only, minus some. The sample contains over 350,000 clones, roughly 90% of which appear only once. The specimen was peripheral blood. The receptors originated from a woman aged 25 to 39 with active or convalescent COVID-19.

This chain connects TRBV24-1 to TRBJ1-2; D perhaps matches TRBD1 (5 bases). This CDR3 region has 15 residues. The germline gives CDR1 KGHDR, CDR2 SFDVKD. The V and J ends lost 9 bases and 4 bases respectively, with 20 bases between them. Here the CDR3 DNA reads TGTGCCACCTGGATTTTGGGGGAGGGTGGCTATGGCTACACCTTC. It encodes CATWILGEGGYGYTF.

The chain links TRBV11-2 to TRBJ1-1; possible D gene TRBD1, 5 bases. The CDR3 is made up of 14 amino acids. The V end was cut by 5 bases, the J end by 8 bases, with 18 bases between. Germline V gene lookup returns CDR1 SGHAT and CDR2 FQNNGV. The CDR3 sequence: CASSAWDGGAEAFF. The CDR3 DNA follows: TGTGCCAGCAGCGCCTGGGACGGCGGGGCCGAAGCTTTCTTT. The whole variable domain, remainder taken from reference TRBV11-2 and TRBJ1-1, is EAGVAQSPRYKIIEKRQSVAFWCNPISGHATLYWYQQILGQGPKLLIQFQNNGVVDDSQLPKDRFSAERLKGVDSTLKIQPAKLEDSAVYLCASSAWDGGAEAFFGQGTRLTVV.

J is TRBJ1-4 and V is TRBV27; weak D call: TRBD1 (5 bases). CDR3 length: 15 residues. V lost 5 bases to trimming and J lost 6 bases, with 16 bases between them. CDR1 and CDR2 from the germline V gene are MNHEY and SMNVEV (reference sequence). As DNA, the CDR3 is TGTGCCAGCAGTGCCCCAGGGAAAGGGGATGAAAAACTGTTTTTT. It is translated as CASSAPGKGDEKLFF.

This sequence joins TRBV10-1 and TRBJ2-7, with TRBD1 identical over 7 bases. The CDR3 is 14 residues long. Trimming at V came to 0 bases and at J to 2 bases, leaving 1 base not matched to a gene. The germline V gene has CDR1 WNHNN and CDR2 SYGVQD (reference sequence). The CDR3 bases are TGCGCCAGCAGTGAGTCTGACAGGGCCTACGAGCAGTACTTC. Its translation is CASSESDRAYEQYF.

This chain joins TRBV6-1 and TRBJ2-1; D may be TRBD2 (5 bases). CDR1 is MNHNS and CDR2 is SASEGT in the germline V gene. The CDR3 sequence is 16 residues long. The V end was cut by 4 bases, the J end by 3 bases, with 16 bases between. CDR3 loop: CASSALGEGVYNEQFF. The CDR3 DNA sequence: TGTGCCAGCAGTGCCCTCGGAGAGGGTGTCTACAATGAGCAGTTCTTC.

The chain links TRBV9 to TRBJ2-1; TRBD2 aligns across 11 bases. Germline lookup yields CDR1 SGDLS and CDR2 YYNGEE. Germline trimming cut 7 bases from V and 2 bases from J; bases unmatched to any gene: 14. The CDR3 spans 18 residues. The CDR3 protein is CASQPGLAAPTTYNEQFF. The CDR3 region has the DNA TGTGCCAGCCAACCGGGACTAGCGGCACCCACCACCTACAATGAGCAGTTCTTC. The entire variable domain, with the rest obtained from reference TRBV9 and TRBJ2-1, is as follows: DSGVTQTPKHLITATGQRVTLRCSPRSGDLSVYWYQQSLDQGLQFLIQYYNGEERAKGNILERFSAQQFPDLHSELNLSSLELGDSALYFCASQPGLAAPTTYNEQFFGPGTRLTVL.

This chain links TRBV5-1 with TRBJ1-6, with D maybe TRBD1 (6 bases). This CDR3 contains 16 residues. Trimming cost V 0 bases and J 5 bases, with 12 bases left between them. Looked up from germline, CDR1 is SGHRS and CDR2 is YFSETQ. The CDR3 bases are TGCGCCAGCAGCTTGGGTCAGGGGCTAAATAATTCACCCCTCCACTTT. Encoded protein: CASSLGQGLNNSPLHF.

The chain uses TRBV7-8 and TRBJ1-6, with 10 nucleotides matching TRBD1. Germline CDR1 is SGHVS and CDR2 is FQNEAQ. V lost 6 bases to trimming and J lost 7 bases; unmatched junction nucleotides: 15. The CDR3 totals 18 residues. The chain's CDR3 is CASRKGQGTFGGNSPLHF. As DNA, the CDR3 is TGTGCCAGCAGAAAGGGACAGGGGACCTTCGGGGGAAATTCACCCCTCCACTTT.

This clone was detected a few times. At the DNA level, this CDR3 is encoded by other sequences in the same sample as well. This chain connects TRBV5-1 to TRBJ1-2, with D tentatively TRBD1 (5 bases). V was trimmed by 0 bases and J by 5 bases, leaving 8 bases between them. Looked up from germline, CDR1 is SGHRS and CDR2 is YFSETQ. CDR3 size: 13 residues. The CDR3 sequence: CASSLGRDYGYTF. The CDR3 coding sequence is TGCGCCAGCAGCTTGGGCAGGGATTATGGCTACACCTTC.

The chain recombines TRBV29-1 with TRBJ1-2, with D uncertain. The CDR3 contains 14 residues. V shed 0 bases and J shed 1 base, with 9 bases lying between them. Per germline, CDR1 SQVTM and CDR2 ANQGSEA. Written as DNA, the CDR3 is TGCAGCGTTGAAGAACTTAACTTTAACTATGGCTACACCTTC. Protein sequence: CSVEELNFNYGYTF.

The J gene is TRBJ2-2, the V gene TRBV5-5; D possibly corresponds to TRBD1 (6 bases). V was cut by 7 bases and J by 7 bases, with 8 bases left in between. The germline gives CDR1 SGHKS, CDR2 YYEKEE (reference sequence). The CDR3 is made up of 11 amino acids. CDR3 DNA sequence: TGTGCCAGCGGGGGCGGCGGGGAGCTGTTTTTT. Translated, it gives CASGGGGELFF.

The chain is built from TRBV2 and TRBJ1-5; D ambiguous. CDR1 is SNHLY and CDR2 is FYNNEI in the germline V gene. V lost 3 bases to trimming and J lost 11 bases, with 8 bases between them. The CDR3 extends over 11 amino acids. The CDR3 protein is CASSELETQHF. DNA of the CDR3: TGTGCCAGCAGTGAGCTAGAGACCCAGCATTTT.

This rearrangement joins TRBV5-5 to TRBJ1-1; D is undetermined. The V end lost 2 bases, the J end lost 1 base, and 9 bases lay between the germline ends. This CDR3 is 14 amino acids long. CDR1 and CDR2 (germline): SGHKS, YYEKEE (reference sequence). The CDR3 region has the DNA TGTGCCAGCAGCTTAGACTTGGCGAACACTGAAGCTTTCTTT. This translates into CASSLDLANTEAFF.